The 30 T cell receptor beta chains given below trace back to one sample, sequenced in a study of spatial heterogeneity in lung cancer. TCRdb recomputed calls from the 5' RACE reads with MiXCR, one row per CDR3 protein. The sample lists more than 65,000 distinct CDR3 sequences, around 13% occurring once. Time point noted: sample taken at primary tumor resection. Whole RNA, which was extracted from tumor, nontumor lung tissue or frozen PBMC, was sequenced without any cell sorting. The sample was PBMCs, taken at surgery. All receptors come from a male donor with early-stage non-small cell lung cancer.

This clonotype was observed many times. CDR3 loop: CASSHTGTGTRYGYTF. The CDR3 nucleotides read TGTGCCAGCAGCCATACCGGGACAGGAACAAGGTATGGCTACACCTTC. The chain couples TRBV3-1 to TRBJ1-2; 8 bases fit TRBD1. J lost 5 bases, V lost 3 bases, and 11 bases had no gene match. The CDR3 spans 16 residues. The germline CDR1 and CDR2 sequences are LGHDT and YNNKEL (reference sequence).

The chain recombines TRBV7-9 with TRBJ1-1; unclear D gene. This CDR3 is built from 13 residues. CDR1 and CDR2 from the germline V gene are SEHNR and FQNEAQ (reference sequence). V was clipped by 2 bases and J by 3 bases, with 7 bases between them. CDR3 nucleotide sequence: TGTGCCAGCAGCTTACGGGGAGACACTGAAGCTTTCTTT. It yields the protein CASSLRGDTEAFF.

This clonotype was observed many times. The chain joins TRBV20-1 to TRBJ2-7; 9 bases are a match to TRBD2. Germline CDR1 reads DFQATT; CDR2 reads SNEGSKA (reference sequence). Trimming at V came to 1 base and at J to 2 bases, leaving 3 bases not matched to a gene. CDR3 length: 14 residues. In DNA form, the CDR3 reads TGCAGTGCTAGAGGACTAGCGGCTCCCTACGAGCAGTACTTC. Protein product: CSARGLAAPYEQYF.

Details on this clonotype: A read error is possible here, since a much larger clone lies one base away. The rearrangement joins TRBV29-1 to TRBJ1-4, with 7 bases aligning to TRBD1. With V trimmed by 3 bases and J by 8 bases, 12 bases remained unmatched. The CDR3 consists of 15 residues. CDR1 is SQVTM, CDR2 ANQGSEA, per germline. CDR3 sequence: CSVDQGGGTDEKLFF. The CDR3 region has the DNA TGCAGCGTTGATCAAGGAGGGGGCACGGACGAAAAACTGTTTTTT.

This clonotype was seen a few times. The chain combines TRBV15 with TRBJ2-7; D gene unclear. Germline V CDR1 and CDR2: LNHNV, YYDKDF (reference sequence). The CDR3 length is 13 residues. With 0 bases removed from V and 6 bases from J, the gap between germline ends came to 9 bases. The CDR3 DNA reads as TGTGCCACCAGCAGAGATGATGGGCTCGAGCAGTACTTC. It specifies CATSRDDGLEQYF. Full variable domain (missing parts from reference TRBV15 and TRBJ2-7): DAMVIQNPRYQVTQFGKPVTLSCSQTLNHNVMYWYQQKSSQAPKLLFHYYDKDFNNEADTPDNFQSRRPNTSFCFLDIRSPGLGDTAMYLCATSRDDGLEQYFGPGTRLTVT.

The chain combines TRBV7-6 with TRBJ2-6; tentatively, D is TRBD1 or TRBD2 (5 bases each). Trimming removed 6 bases from V and 0 bases from J, with 15 bases in between. CDR3 length: 17 amino acids. CDR1 SGHVS and CDR2 FNYEAQ come from the germline V gene. Here the CDR3 reads CASSPTGTLSGANVLTF. The CDR3 nucleotides read TGTGCCAGCAGTCCAACCGGGACGCTCTCTGGGGCCAACGTCCTGACTTTC. The variable domain in full, with the rest retrieved from reference TRBV7-6 and TRBJ2-6, is GAGVSQSPRYKVTKRGQDVALRCDPISGHVSLYWYRQALGQGPEFLTYFNYEAQQDKSGLPNDRFSAERPEGSISTLTIQRTEQRDSAMYRCASSPTGTLSGANVLTFGAGSRLTVL.

This clonotype appeared a few times. The chain recombines TRBV7-2 with TRBJ1-2; 7 bases map to TRBD1. The length of the CDR3 is 15 residues. From germline, CDR1 is SGHTA and CDR2 FQGNSA. Germline trimming cut 1 base from V and 4 bases from J; bases unmatched to any gene: 6. For the CDR3, the DNA is TGTGCCAGCAGCTTAGGCGGGACAGCGATCTATGGCTACACCTTC. Its protein is CASSLGGTAIYGYTF.

This clonotype was detected a few times. This chain connects TRBV7-8 to TRBJ1-1, with D perhaps matching TRBD1 (5 bases). Germline CDR1 reads SGHVS; CDR2 reads FQNEAQ. The CDR3 is 16 amino acids. The V end was cut by 4 bases, the J end by 0 bases, with 15 bases between. CDR3: CASSSDSLYMNTEAFF. CDR3 bases: TGTGCCAGCAGCTCCGACAGTCTATACATGAACACTGAAGCTTTCTTT. Together with reference TRBV7-8 and TRBJ1-1, the CDR3 gives the full variable domain: GAGVSQSPRYKVAKRGQDVALRCDPISGHVSLFWYQQALGQGPEFLTYFQNEAQLDKSGLPSDRFFAERPEGSVSTLKIQRTQQEDSAVYLCASSSDSLYMNTEAFFGQGTRLTVV.

J is TRBJ2-5 and V is TRBV12-3 or TRBV12-4; possible D gene TRBD1, 5 bases. The CDR3 is made up of 15 amino acids. The V gene lost 5 bases and the J gene lost 4 bases, with 17 bases spanning the gap. CDR3 nucleotides: TGTGCCAGCAGTCCTATAAAGGGGTTGGGAGAGACCCAGTACTTC. This translates into CASSPIKGLGETQYF.

This clonotype occurred a few times. V is TRBV19 and J is TRBJ2-3; D ambiguous. Germline V lookup: CDR1 LNHDA, CDR2 SQIVND (reference sequence). The CDR3 spans 11 residues. V lost 4 bases and J lost 2, with 1 base in between. CDR3 bases: TGTGCCAGTAGTAACACAGATACGCAGTATTTT. It specifies CASSNTDTQYF.

The CDR3 sequence is CASSPDRSSYNEQFF. The CDR3, as DNA: TGTGCCAGCAGTCCCGACAGGAGCTCCTACAATGAGCAGTTCTTC. V is TRBV12-3 or TRBV12-4 and J is TRBJ2-1, with D possibly TRBD1 on 6 matching bases. The V end lost 5 bases, the J end lost 0 bases, and 11 bases lay between the germline ends. The CDR3 covers 15 residues.

The CDR3 DNA reads TGTGCCAGCAGCTTAGACCATTTATCTGAGCAGTTCTTC. As protein: CASSLDHLSEQFF. The rearrangement joins TRBV7-9 to TRBJ2-1; D gene unclear. Germline loops: CDR1 SEHNR, CDR2 FQNEAQ (reference sequence). The germline V and J ends were trimmed by 1 base and 9 bases, with 10 bases remaining between them. The CDR3 loop spans 13 amino acids.

This clonotype was seen at least ten times. CDR3 protein: CASSLQGRLVDIQYF. The DNA of the CDR3 is TGCGCCAGCAGCTTACAGGGACGTCTGGTAGACATTCAGTACTTC. The V call is TRBV5-1, the J call TRBJ2-4; D perhaps matches TRBD1 (6 bases). Trimming took off 2 bases at V and 8 bases at J, with 17 bases between the two ends. There are 15 residues in the CDR3. Germline V lookup: CDR1 SGHRS, CDR2 YFSETQ.

The CDR3 DNA reads as TGTGCCAGCAGTGAGCGACTTGGGGAGACCCAGTACTTC. It yields the protein CASSERLGETQYF. The V call is TRBV2, the J call TRBJ2-5, with unresolved D. The ends were cut back, 3 bases at V and 5 bases at J, with 10 bases in the middle. Germline assignment: CDR1 SNHLY and CDR2 FYNNEI. The CDR3 covers 13 residues.

This clonotype was found a few times. J is TRBJ1-5 and V is TRBV23-1, with 9 positions matching TRBD1. TRBV23-1 counts as an open reading frame of uncertain function. The CDR3 is 18 amino acids. Trimming cost V 2 bases and J 4 bases; bases outside gene matches: 12. The CDR3, as DNA: TGCGCCAGCAGTCAAAGGGATCCGAGACAGGGGGGAAATCAGCCCCAGCATTTT. Translation gives CASSQRDPRQGGNQPQHF.

This clonotype was recorded many times. This chain uses TRBV7-2 with TRBJ2-2, with D perhaps given as TRBD1 or TRBD2 (6 bases each). The CDR3 has 14 amino acids. The ends were cut back, 1 base at V and 7 bases at J, with 10 bases in the middle. Germline V gives CDR1 SGHTA, CDR2 FQGNSA. CDR3 loop: CASSLVGGNGELFF. Written as DNA, the CDR3 is TGTGCCAGCAGCTTAGTCGGGGGCAACGGGGAGCTGTTTTTT.

This clonotype was detected ten times or more. This sequence joins TRBV7-2 and TRBJ2-1; D ambiguous. V lost 2 bases, J lost 8 bases, and 10 bases lay in between. Germline V gives CDR1 SGHTA, CDR2 FQGNSA. The CDR3 length is 13 residues. The CDR3 loop reads CASSLRLSDEQFF. The CDR3 DNA is TGTGCCAGCAGCTTAAGGTTATCCGATGAGCAGTTCTTC.

CDR3 nucleotide sequence: TGTGCCAGCAGCCCGGAGGGACAGGGCACTGAAGCTTTCTTT. It yields the protein CASSPEGQGTEAFF. The J gene is TRBJ1-1, the V gene TRBV7-3; 9 positions agree with TRBD1. The ends lost 5 bases at V and 4 bases at J; junction bases unmatched: 5. Germline loops: CDR1 SGHTA, CDR2 FQGTGA. The CDR3 spans 14 residues.

This clonotype was recorded a few times. The V gene is TRBV6-5, the J gene TRBJ2-3; D is unresolved. Germline V gene data show CDR1 as MNHEY and CDR2 as SVGAGI. The ends were cut back, 7 bases at V and 4 bases at J, with 6 bases in the middle. The CDR3 is 11 residues long. This CDR3 is CASTLADTQYF. The CDR3 DNA sequence: TGTGCCAGCACTCTAGCAGATACGCAGTATTTT.

This chain uses TRBV11-2 with TRBJ2-1, with D perhaps matching TRBD2 (5 bases). The CDR3 spans 13 residues. Germline lookup yields CDR1 SGHAT and CDR2 FQNNGV. The V end lost 2 bases, the J end lost 6 bases, and 8 bases lay between the germline ends. CDR3: CASSLLLANEQFF. The CDR3 nucleotides are TGTGCCAGCAGCTTACTGCTAGCCAATGAGCAGTTCTTC.

The sample holds a few counts of this clonotype. The genes are TRBV6-5 and TRBJ1-2; 7 positions match TRBD1. With V trimmed by 6 bases and J by 2 bases, 3 bases remained unmatched. The V gene's germline CDR1 is MNHEY and CDR2 SVGAGI. The CDR3 is made up of 13 amino acids. The CDR3 region is CASRLTGNYGYTF. The CDR3 DNA is TGTGCCAGCAGGCTGACAGGGAACTATGGCTACACCTTC.

The gene calls are TRBV5-1 and TRBJ2-2; D unresolved. V shed 4 bases and J shed 1 base, with 8 bases lying between them. Germline V gene data show CDR1 as SGHRS and CDR2 as YFSETQ. The CDR3 runs to 14 residues. The CDR3 DNA is TGCGCCAGCAGCCCGACGTTGAACACCGGGGAGCTGTTTTTT. This gives the protein CASSPTLNTGELFF.

This clonotype was found a few times. V gene TRBV11-2 combines with J gene TRBJ2-5; D uncertain. V lost 2 bases and J lost 5, with 12 bases in between. The germline CDR1 and CDR2 sequences are SGHAT and FQNNGV. This CDR3 has 14 amino acids. The CDR3 DNA is TGTGCCAGCAGCTTAATGGGCGTGAGGGAGACCCAGTACTTC. Translation gives CASSLMGVRETQYF.

This clonotype was detected ten times or more. The chain carries TRBV18 and TRBJ1-1; weak D call: TRBD1 (5 bases). CDR1 KGHSH and CDR2 LQKENI come from the germline V gene. V was shortened by 4 bases and J by 5 bases, with 11 bases between the two germline ends. The CDR3 spans 13 residues. The CDR3 sequence is CASSQRGGTEAFF. CDR3 bases: TGTGCCAGCTCACAACGGGGGGGGACTGAAGCTTTCTTT.

This clonotype was seen only a few times. The genes are TRBV28 and TRBJ2-3, with D perhaps given as TRBD1 or TRBD2 (5 bases each). This CDR3 has 14 amino acids. Germline V gene data show CDR1 as MDHEN and CDR2 as SYDVKM. Between the trimmed V and J ends, which lost 4 bases and 2 bases, there was a span of 10 bases. The CDR3 reads CASSSGTYTDTQYF. CDR3 in DNA: TGTGCCAGCAGTTCCGGGACCTACACAGATACGCAGTATTTT.

There are a few counts of this clonotype. The V call is TRBV29-1, the J call TRBJ2-1; D call uncertain. Trimming cost V 0 bases and J 5 bases, with 20 bases left between them. CDR3 length: 17 amino acids. CDR1 and CDR2 (germline): SQVTM, ANQGSEA. CDR3 loop: CSVEDRVGRRRHNEQFF. The CDR3 DNA reads TGCAGCGTTGAAGATCGGGTGGGCAGGCGCCGGCACAATGAGCAGTTCTTC.

This clonotype has only a few counts. This chain joins TRBV11-2 and TRBJ2-5, with a weak D call TRBD2 (6 bases). V was pared by 5 bases and J by 5 bases, with 21 bases between. CDR3 size: 16 residues. CDR1 and CDR2 from the germline V gene are SGHAT and FQNNGV. In nucleotides, the CDR3 is TGTGCCAGCAGCACCCCTAGCTCGGGAGCGGAGGAGACCCAGTACTTC. Encoded protein: CASSTPSSGAEETQYF.

The chain carries TRBV15 and TRBJ1-2; D remains ambiguous. The CDR3 runs to 15 residues. V lost 1 base to trimming and J lost 8 bases, with 17 bases between them. From germline, CDR1 is LNHNV and CDR2 YYDKDF (reference sequence). CDR3 nucleotides: TGTGCCACCAGCAGAGGATCCCCAGACGTAGGCGGCTACACCTTC. Its translation: CATSRGSPDVGGYTF.

V is TRBV28 and J is TRBJ1-4; TRBD1 aligns across 7 bases. Germline V CDR1 and CDR2: MDHEN, SYDVKM. V dropped 5 bases and J dropped 4; count of bases not matched to a gene: 7. The length of the CDR3 is 15 residues. The CDR3 bases are TGTGCCAGCAGTATTAACAGGGGCGGTAATGAAAAACTGTTTTTT. It yields the protein CASSINRGGNEKLFF.

This clonotype has more than one count but fewer than ten. V usage is TRBV20-1 and J usage is TRBJ2-3; D is uncertain. The CDR3 is 15 amino acids. Per the germline V gene, CDR1 is DFQATT and CDR2 is SNEGSKA (reference sequence). V lost 5 bases to trimming and J lost 2 bases, with 17 bases between them. The CDR3 DNA reads TGCAGTGCTTACACTGGCCTTACCCCCACAGATACGCAGTATTTT. This translates into CSAYTGLTPTDTQYF.